This T cell receptor beta chain was identified in a study of CD8+ T cells in alopecia areata. cDNA reverse transcribed from extracted RNA served as the sequencing template. Assay used: immunoSEQ multiplex PCR; TCRdb lists only in-frame clones, some missing. The table lists 90,000 to 120,000 clones, about 83% of them singletons. The CDR3 length is 15 residues. V was clipped by 6 bases and J by 0 bases; unmatched bases: 7. Germline-derived CDR1 and CDR2 are MNHEY and SMNVEV (reference sequence). Treatment here: oral pan-JAK inhibitor, 5-10 mg twice daily. Obtained from alopecia areata patients were lesional scalp punch biopsies along with peripheral blood.

Sequenced here: CD8+ T cells sorted from blood, sampled at week 24, from a patient treated with tofacitinib. The TCR sequence derives from a human donor with alopecia areata. V gene TRBV27 combines with J gene TRBJ1-2, with 7 bases fitting TRBD1. CDR3 DNA sequence: TGTGCCAGCAGCCCCGGGGACAGAGCTAACTATGGCTACACCTTC. It translates to CASSPGDRANYGYTF.